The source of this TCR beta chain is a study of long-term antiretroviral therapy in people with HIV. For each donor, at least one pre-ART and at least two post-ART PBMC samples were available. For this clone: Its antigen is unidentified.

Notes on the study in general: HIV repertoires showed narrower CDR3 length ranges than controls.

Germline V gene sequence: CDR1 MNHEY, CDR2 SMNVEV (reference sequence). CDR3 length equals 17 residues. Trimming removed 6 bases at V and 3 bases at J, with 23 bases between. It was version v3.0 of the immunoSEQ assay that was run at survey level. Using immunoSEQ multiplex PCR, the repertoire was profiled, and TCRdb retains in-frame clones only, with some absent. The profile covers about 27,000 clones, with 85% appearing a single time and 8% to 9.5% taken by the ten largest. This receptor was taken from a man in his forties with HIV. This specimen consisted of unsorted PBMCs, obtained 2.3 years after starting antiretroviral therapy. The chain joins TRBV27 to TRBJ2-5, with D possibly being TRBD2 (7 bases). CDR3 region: CASSPTIFTGTKETQYF. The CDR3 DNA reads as TGTGCCAGCAGCCCAACCATTTTCACAGGGACTAAAGAGACCCAGTACTTC.